One sample yielded the 32 T cell receptor beta chains listed below, sequenced in a study of cytomegalovirus exposure and HLA in healthy donors. This PCR relied on a set of 60 Vbeta primers and 13 Jbeta primers. Using immunoSEQ multiplex PCR, the repertoire was profiled, and TCRdb retains in-frame clones only, with some absent. The sample lists fewer than 200,000 clones, 80% to 85% seen once, with about 1.6% in the top ten. The sequenced sample was PBMCs. Source of these receptors: a man in his forties or fifties in good health and CMV-seronegative.

The V gene is TRBV9, the J gene TRBJ2-7; 7 positions agree with TRBD2. The germline V gene has CDR1 SGDLS and CDR2 YYNGEE. The trim removed 0 bases at V and 2 bases at J, leaving 8 bases unmatched. This CDR3 comprises 16 residues. CDR3 loop: CASSVAGTIQTYEQYF. The CDR3 DNA reads as TGTGCCAGCAGCGTAGCTGGGACTATACAGACCTACGAGCAGTACTTC.

The chain links TRBV6-5 to TRBJ2-7; 10 bases map to TRBD2. The V gene's germline CDR1 is MNHEY and CDR2 SVGAGI. This CDR3 contains 15 residues. V lost 5 bases to trimming and J lost 5 bases; unmatched junction nucleotides: 9. CDR3 residues: CASSPLAGVIHEQYF. The CDR3 DNA reads as TGTGCCAGCAGTCCCCTAGCGGGAGTTATCCACGAGCAGTACTTC.

V and J are TRBV11-1 and TRBJ2-7; D perhaps matches TRBD1 (5 bases). The CDR3 has 11 residues. The ends were cut back, 8 bases at V and 4 bases at J, with 9 bases in the middle. In germline, CDR1 is SGHAT, CDR2 FQDESV (reference sequence). CDR3 loop: CASGQGYEQYF. In DNA form, the CDR3 reads TGTGCCAGCGGGCAGGGATACGAGCAGTACTTC.

The gene calls are TRBV21-1 and TRBJ2-3; the D call TRBD2 from the table was never checked on the DNA. TRBV21-1 corresponds to a pseudogene. The CDR3 length is 17 residues. This CDR3 reads CASSKAKTVGVRDTQYF. In DNA, the CDR3 is TGTGCCAGCAGCAAAGCGAAAACGGTGGGAGTCCGGGATACGCAGTATTTT.

This chain joins TRBV15 and TRBJ2-3; 10 nucleotides line up with TRBD2. The CDR3 covers 16 residues. After removal of 3 bases from V and 3 bases from J, the junction contained 6 bases not matched to a gene. The V gene's germline CDR1 is LNHNV and CDR2 YYDKDF (reference sequence). The CDR3 DNA follows: TGTGCCACCAGCAGTCTATGGACTAGCGGAACAGATACGCAGTATTTT. Its protein is CATSSLWTSGTDTQYF. The whole variable domain, filled in from reference TRBV15 and TRBJ2-3, reads DAMVIQNPRYQVTQFGKPVTLSCSQTLNHNVMYWYQQKSSQAPKLLFHYYDKDFNNEADTPDNFQSRRPNTSFCFLDIRSPGLGDTAMYLCATSSLWTSGTDTQYFGPGTRLTVL.

This chain joins TRBV5-1 and TRBJ2-3; TRBD2 aligns across 9 bases. Germline V lookup: CDR1 SGHRS, CDR2 YFSETQ. V was clipped by 0 bases and J by 2 bases; unmatched bases: 4. This CDR3 contains 16 residues. CDR3 region: CASSLGGGASTDTQYF. The CDR3 DNA reads TGCGCCAGCAGCTTGGGCGGGGGGGCCTCCACAGATACGCAGTATTTT.

Regarding this clone: The junction departs from the called germline gene at one end, perhaps through a read error. The V and J genes are TRBV7-2 and TRBJ1-1; D gene unclear. The CDR3 runs 14 residues. Germline V CDR1 and CDR2: SGHTA, FQGNSA. CDR3 nucleotide sequence: TGTGTCAGCAGCTTAATCCAGATGAACACTGAAGCTTTCTTT. It codes for CVSSLIQMNTEAFF.

The V and J genes are TRBV7-8 and TRBJ1-6; TRBD1 agrees at 10 bases. This CDR3 has 17 amino acids. CDR1 and CDR2 (germline): SGHVS, FQNEAQ. V gave up 5 bases and J gave up 5 bases; unmatched junction bases: 9. CDR3 coding DNA: TGTGCCAGCAGCCGATTTGATGGGACAGGGGATAATTCACCCCTCCACTTT. It is translated as CASSRFDGTGDNSPLHF.

This clone came up a few times. This sequence joins TRBV5-8 and TRBJ1-6; TRBD1 agrees at 8 bases. The CDR3 loop spans 15 amino acids. Unmatched junction bases numbered 4, after V lost 1 base and J lost 7 bases. Germline CDR1 is SGHTS and CDR2 is YDEGEE. Here the CDR3 reads CASSLTGGLNSPLHF. For the CDR3, the DNA is TGTGCCAGCAGCTTGACAGGGGGTCTCAATTCACCCCTCCACTTT.

V and J are TRBV7-2 and TRBJ2-1; the D gene is possibly TRBD2 (5 bases). Germline loops: CDR1 SGHTA, CDR2 FQGNSA. Trimming left V 1 base short and J 10 bases short, with 17 bases between. CDR3 size: 15 residues. CDR3 nucleotide sequence: TGTGCCAGCAGCTTAGGAATTGGAGGTGGCCTAGAGCAGTTCTTC. It is translated as CASSLGIGGGLEQFF.

For the CDR3, the DNA is TGTGCCAGCAGCTTAACCCAGGCTAGCGGGAGGGCCCGGGCGGGTGAGCAGTTCTTC. Translated, it gives CASSLTQASGRARAGEQFF. This chain connects TRBV7-3 to TRBJ2-1; 12 nucleotides agree with TRBD2. Trimming cost V 0 bases and J 9 bases; bases outside gene matches: 15. The CDR3 spans 19 residues. CDR1 and CDR2 (germline): SGHTA, FQGTGA.

The V call is TRBV9, the J call TRBJ2-2; 7 nucleotides agree with TRBD2. The CDR3 is made up of 15 amino acids. V gave up 0 bases and J gave up 4 bases; unmatched junction bases: 3. Germline V lookup: CDR1 SGDLS, CDR2 YYNGEE. The CDR3 region is CASSVGLAGTGELFF. As DNA, the CDR3 is TGTGCCAGCAGCGTAGGACTAGCTGGCACCGGGGAGCTGTTTTTT.

The chain employs TRBV5-4 and TRBJ1-2; 7 bases line up with TRBD1. The germline gives CDR1 SGHNT, CDR2 YYREEE (reference sequence). This CDR3 is 18 amino acids long. Germline trimming cut 7 bases from V and 3 bases from J; bases unmatched to any gene: 21. The CDR3 protein is CASGPSGSGRGSYYGYTF. CDR3 sequence (DNA): TGTGCCAGCGGCCCAAGTGGGAGCGGCAGGGGGTCTTACTATGGCTACACCTTC. The full variable domain, with the rest looked up from reference TRBV5-4 and TRBJ1-2, is ETGVTQSPTHLIKTRGQQVTLRCSSQSGHNTVSWYQQALGQGPQFIFQYYREEENGRGNFPPRFSGLQFPNYSSELNVNALELDDSALYLCASGPSGSGRGSYYGYTFGSGTRLTVV.

The chain couples TRBV9 to TRBJ2-5; D is possibly TRBD2 (5 bases). The CDR3 is 14 amino acids. CDR1 is SGDLS and CDR2 is YYNGEE in the germline V gene. V gave up 0 bases and J gave up 5 bases, with 11 bases separating them. CDR3 amino acids: CASSVDLRVETQYF. Here the CDR3 DNA reads TGTGCCAGCAGCGTAGACCTGCGGGTGGAGACCCAGTACTTC.

This sequence joins TRBV7-6 and TRBJ2-7; D remains unclear. The CDR3 length is 14 residues. V lost 0 bases, J lost 3 bases, and 9 bases lay in between. Germline CDR1 SGHVS, CDR2 FNYEAQ. The CDR3: CASSLARSSYEQYF. The CDR3 bases are TGTGCCAGCAGCTTAGCGAGGAGCAGCTACGAGCAGTACTTC. Filled out from reference TRBV7-6 and TRBJ2-7, the complete variable domain reads GAGVSQSPRYKVTKRGQDVALRCDPISGHVSLYWYRQALGQGPEFLTYFNYEAQQDKSGLPNDRFSAERPEGSISTLTIQRTEQRDSAMYRCASSLARSSYEQYFGPGTRLTVT.

The chain uses TRBV18 and TRBJ1-4; no definite D call. The V and J ends lost 5 bases and 4 bases respectively, with 8 bases between them. Germline loops: CDR1 KGHSH, CDR2 LQKENI. The CDR3 covers 13 residues. Here the CDR3 reads CASSGQSNEKLFF. The CDR3 DNA sequence: TGTGCCAGCTCAGGGCAAAGTAATGAAAAACTGTTTTTT.

The gene calls are TRBV19 and TRBJ2-7; D gene unclear. V was shortened by 7 bases and J by 9 bases, with 4 bases between the two germline ends. CDR3 length: 8 residues. Germline V CDR1 and CDR2: LNHDA, SQIVND (reference sequence). In DNA form, the CDR3 reads TGTGCCAGTACAGGGCAGTACTTC. The encoded protein is CASTGQYF.

This sequence joins TRBV15 and TRBJ1-2; possibly TRBD1 for D (6 bases). The germline V gene has CDR1 LNHNV and CDR2 YYDKDF (reference sequence). The V and J ends lost 1 base and 3 bases respectively, with 9 bases between them. The CDR3 has 14 amino acids. CDR3 in DNA: TGTGCCACCAGCAGAGGTGGGGGCTACTATGGCTACACCTTC. It is translated as CATSRGGGYYGYTF.

This clone was counted a few times. This chain uses TRBV7-8 with TRBJ1-3; D ambiguous. Germline V gives CDR1 SGHVS, CDR2 FQNEAQ. The CDR3 length is 16 residues. Trimming left V 7 bases short and J 0 bases short, with 16 bases between. Here the CDR3 reads CASTPQTVISGNTIYF. The CDR3 DNA sequence: TGTGCCAGCACCCCCCAAACAGTGATCTCTGGAAACACCATATATTTT.

This chain uses TRBV7-3 with TRBJ2-6; perhaps TRBD1 as D (6 bases). Trimming shortened V by 7 bases and J by 4 bases, and 14 bases separated the two germline ends. Germline CDR1 and CDR2: SGHTA and FQGTGA. CDR3 length: 15 residues. Here the CDR3 DNA reads TGTGCCAGCAACCTAAACAGGGCCGGGGCCAACGTCCTGACTTTC. Encoded protein: CASNLNRAGANVLTF.

V is TRBV6-6 and J is TRBJ1-4; D possibly corresponds to TRBD1 (6 bases). The CDR3 spans 13 residues. V gave up 7 bases and J gave up 8 bases, with 14 bases separating them. Germline CDR1 and CDR2: MNHNY and SVGAGI (reference sequence). The CDR3 sequence: CASTPTGDEKLFF. The CDR3 bases are TGTGCCAGCACCCCGACAGGAGACGAAAAACTGTTTTTT.

This chain joins TRBV7-2 and TRBJ2-1; TRBD1 matches 8 bases. V trimming: 7 bases; J trimming: 6 bases; junction bases outside the gene matches: 11. Germline CDR1 reads SGHTA; CDR2 reads FQGNSA. The CDR3 is made up of 15 amino acids. The CDR3 protein is CASNEQGGNTNEQFF. The DNA for the CDR3 is TGTGCCAGCAACGAACAGGGGGGAAACACCAATGAGCAGTTCTTC.

V gene TRBV4-2 combines with J gene TRBJ2-2; the D is unclear. The V gene lost 0 bases and the J gene lost 7 bases, with 15 bases spanning the gap. Germline CDR1 is LGHNA and CDR2 is YNFKEQ. This CDR3 region has 16 residues. The DNA of the CDR3 is TGTGCCAGCAGCCAAGAGAGGAACTTGGTCGTCGGGGAGCTGTTTTTT. Protein: CASSQERNLVVGELFF.

The gene calls are TRBV30 and TRBJ2-7; 11 bases match TRBD2. CDR3 length: 15 amino acids. The V gene's germline CDR1 is GTSNPN and CDR2 SVGIG (reference sequence). Losses at the gene ends were 3 bases for V and 1 base for J; bases not matched to a gene: 5. The CDR3 DNA is TGTGCCTGGAGGGCTAGCGGGAGGTTGTCCTACGAGCAGTACTTC. It codes for CAWRASGRLSYEQYF.

V and J are TRBV9 and TRBJ1-1, with TRBD1 matching 10 bases. Germline CDR1 SGDLS, CDR2 YYNGEE. Losses at the gene ends were 0 bases for V and 8 bases for J; bases not matched to a gene: 4. The length of the CDR3 is 14 residues. The CDR3 nucleotides are TGTGCCAGCAGCGTAGTACCGGGACAGGGGGAAGCTTTCTTT. Its protein is CASSVVPGQGEAFF.

This clone was observed a handful of times. The rearrangement joins TRBV27 to TRBJ2-7; 12 nucleotides agree with TRBD2. Looked up from germline, CDR1 is MNHEY and CDR2 is SMNVEV (reference sequence). V lost 6 bases and J lost 3; bases outside the gene matches: 3. CDR3 length: 14 residues. CDR3 coding DNA: TGTGCCAGCAGCCTGACTAGCGGGAGCTACGAGCAGTACTTC. Protein: CASSLTSGSYEQYF.

This clone was seen more than once but under ten times. The chain is built from TRBV27 and TRBJ1-2, with no clear D. CDR3 length: 16 amino acids. V gave up 5 bases and J gave up 4 bases, with 20 bases separating them. Germline V gene lookup returns CDR1 MNHEY and CDR2 SMNVEV (reference sequence). The CDR3 bases are TGTGCCAGCAGTAGGAGCCCCCATCAAGGCGCCTATGGCTACACCTTC. Its translation: CASSRSPHQGAYGYTF.

The gene calls are TRBV5-6 and TRBJ2-3, with D tentatively TRBD1 (5 bases). V dropped 7 bases and J dropped 6 bases, with 15 bases sitting between them. Germline CDR1 SGHDT, CDR2 YYEEEE. The CDR3 is made up of 13 amino acids. As DNA, the CDR3 is TGTGCCAGCCTCCGACAGCCCTCGGATACGCAGTATTTT. Amino acid sequence: CASLRQPSDTQYF.

This chain's CDR3 is CASRGSGKGDEQYF. The CDR3 nucleotides are TGTGCCAGTAGGGGAAGCGGGAAGGGCGACGAGCAGTACTTC. This chain connects TRBV19 to TRBJ2-7; 7 bases fit TRBD2. Germline V CDR1 and CDR2: LNHDA, SQIVND (reference sequence). The trim removed 6 bases at V and 5 bases at J, leaving 10 bases unmatched. The length of the CDR3 is 14 residues. Supplemented by reference TRBV19 and TRBJ2-7, the full variable domain reads DGGITQSPKYLFRKEGQNVTLSCEQNLNHDAMYWYRQDPGQGLRLIYYSQIVNDFQKGDIAEGYSVSREKKESFPLTVTSAQKNPTAFYLCASRGSGKGDEQYFGPGTRLTVT.

The V and J genes are TRBV13 and TRBJ2-2; D possibly corresponds to TRBD1 (6 bases). Between the trimmed V and J ends, which lost 1 base and 5 bases, there was a span of 14 bases. The germline gives CDR1 PRHDT, CDR2 FYEKMQ (reference sequence). CDR3 size: 16 residues. In DNA form, the CDR3 reads TGTGCCAGCAGCTTAGAAGGAAATACAGGGACCGGGGAGCTGTTTTTT. Its protein product is CASSLEGNTGTGELFF.

The CDR3 spells CASSPQGSFTYEQYF. CDR3 DNA sequence: TGTGCCAGCAGTCCACAGGGGTCCTTTACCTACGAGCAGTACTTC. V and J are TRBV7-2 and TRBJ2-7; 7 bases line up with TRBD1. V shed 6 bases and J 2 bases; nucleotides not matched to a gene: 10. The CDR3 consists of 15 residues. Germline values: CDR1 SGHTA, CDR2 FQGNSA.

V usage is TRBV4-2 and J usage is TRBJ2-3; D unclear. This CDR3 contains 15 residues. CDR1 and CDR2 (germline): LGHNA, YNFKEQ. V gave up 1 base and J gave up 1 base, with 9 bases separating them. The CDR3 is CASSQAGPGTDTQYF. The CDR3 bases are TGTGCCAGCAGCCAAGCTGGGCCTGGCACAGATACGCAGTATTTT.